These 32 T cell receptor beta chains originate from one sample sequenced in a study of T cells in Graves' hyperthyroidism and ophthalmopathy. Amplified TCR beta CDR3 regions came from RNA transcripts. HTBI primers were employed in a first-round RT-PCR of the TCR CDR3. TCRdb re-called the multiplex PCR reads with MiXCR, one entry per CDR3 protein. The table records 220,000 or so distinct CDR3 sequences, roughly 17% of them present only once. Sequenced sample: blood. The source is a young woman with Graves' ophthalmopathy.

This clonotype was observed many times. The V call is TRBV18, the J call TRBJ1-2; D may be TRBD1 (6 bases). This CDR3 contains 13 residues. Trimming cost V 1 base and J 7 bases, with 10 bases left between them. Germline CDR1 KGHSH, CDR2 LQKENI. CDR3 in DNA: TGTGCCAGCTCACCACAGGGGGATGGTGGCTACACCTTC. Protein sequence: CASSPQGDGGYTF.

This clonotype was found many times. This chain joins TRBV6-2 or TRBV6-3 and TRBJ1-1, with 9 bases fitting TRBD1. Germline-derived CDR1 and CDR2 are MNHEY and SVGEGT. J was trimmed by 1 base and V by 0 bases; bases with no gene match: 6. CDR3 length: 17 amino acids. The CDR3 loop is CASSYSGQGHQNTEAFF. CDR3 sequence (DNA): TGTGCCAGCAGTTACTCGGGACAGGGCCATCAGAACACTGAAGCTTTCTTT.

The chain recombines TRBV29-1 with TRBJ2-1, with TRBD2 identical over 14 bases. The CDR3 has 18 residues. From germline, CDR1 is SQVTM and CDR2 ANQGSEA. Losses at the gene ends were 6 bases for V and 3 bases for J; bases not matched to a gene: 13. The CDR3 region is CSVCLIGTSGRNYNEQFF. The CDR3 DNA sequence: TGCAGCGTCTGTTTGATCGGGACTAGCGGGAGAAACTACAATGAGCAGTTCTTC.

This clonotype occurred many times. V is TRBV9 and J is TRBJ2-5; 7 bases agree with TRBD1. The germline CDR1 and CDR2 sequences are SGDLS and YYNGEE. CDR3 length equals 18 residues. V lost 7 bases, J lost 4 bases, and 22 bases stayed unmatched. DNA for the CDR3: TGTGCCAGCGATAAAGAGGGGGCGCCGGGACGTCCGGGAGAGACCCAGTACTTC. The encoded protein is CASDKEGAPGRPGETQYF.

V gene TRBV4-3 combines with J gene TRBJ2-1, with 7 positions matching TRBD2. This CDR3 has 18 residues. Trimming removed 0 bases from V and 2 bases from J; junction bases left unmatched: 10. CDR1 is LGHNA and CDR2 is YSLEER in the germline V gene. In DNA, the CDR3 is TGCGCCAGCAGCCAAGAAGTCCCCGCTAGCGGAGCCTACAATGAGCAGTTCTTC. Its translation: CASSQEVPASGAYNEQFF.

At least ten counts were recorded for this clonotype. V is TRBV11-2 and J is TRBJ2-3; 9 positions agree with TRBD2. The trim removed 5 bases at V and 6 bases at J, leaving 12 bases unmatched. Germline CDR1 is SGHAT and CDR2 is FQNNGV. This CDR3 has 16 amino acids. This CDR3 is CASSTLLAGRRDTQYF. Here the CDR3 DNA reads TGTGCCAGCAGCACACTACTAGCGGGTCGGAGGGATACGCAGTATTTT.

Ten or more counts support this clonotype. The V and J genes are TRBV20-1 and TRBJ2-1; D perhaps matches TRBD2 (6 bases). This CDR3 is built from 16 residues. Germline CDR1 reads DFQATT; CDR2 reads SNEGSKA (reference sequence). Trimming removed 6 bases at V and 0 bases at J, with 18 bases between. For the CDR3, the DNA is TGCAGTGCGACAAAGATTAGCGGCAGCTCCTACAATGAGCAGTTCTTC. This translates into CSATKISGSSYNEQFF.

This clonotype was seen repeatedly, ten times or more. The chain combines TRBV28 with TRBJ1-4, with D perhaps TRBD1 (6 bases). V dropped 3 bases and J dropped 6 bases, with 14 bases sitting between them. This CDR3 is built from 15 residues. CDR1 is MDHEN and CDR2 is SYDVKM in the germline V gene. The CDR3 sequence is CASSLGGHLDEKLFF. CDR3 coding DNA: TGTGCCAGCAGTTTGGGGGGACACCTTGATGAAAAACTGTTTTTT. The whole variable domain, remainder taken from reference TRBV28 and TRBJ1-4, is DVKVTQSSRYLVKRTGEKVFLECVQDMDHENMFWYRQDPGLGLRLIYFSYDVKMKEKGDIPEGYSVSREKKERFSLILESASTNQTSMYLCASSLGGHLDEKLFFGSGTQLSVL.

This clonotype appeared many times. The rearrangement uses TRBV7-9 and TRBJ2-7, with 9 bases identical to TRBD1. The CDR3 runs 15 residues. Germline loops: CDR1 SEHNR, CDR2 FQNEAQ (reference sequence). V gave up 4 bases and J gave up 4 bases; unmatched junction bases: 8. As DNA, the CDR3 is TGTGCCAGCAGCTCACGAGGACAGGGGAGTTACGAGCAGTACTTC. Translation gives CASSSRGQGSYEQYF.

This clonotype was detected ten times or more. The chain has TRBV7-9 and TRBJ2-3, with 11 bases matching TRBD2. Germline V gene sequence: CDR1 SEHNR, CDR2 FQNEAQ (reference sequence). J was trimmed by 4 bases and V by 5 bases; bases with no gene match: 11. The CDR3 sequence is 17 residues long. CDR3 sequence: CASSPLLAGDYPDTQYF. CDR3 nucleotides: TGTGCCAGCAGCCCGCTACTAGCGGGAGATTACCCAGATACGCAGTATTTT.

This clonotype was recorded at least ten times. The CDR3 DNA reads TGTGCCAGCAGTTCCAGGGGGCGCCCCTATGGCTACACCTTC. Translation gives CASSSRGRPYGYTF. The chain links TRBV12-3 or TRBV12-4 to TRBJ1-2, with 8 bases identical to TRBD1. This CDR3 is built from 14 residues. V was pared by 4 bases and J by 4 bases, with 5 bases of the junction left unmatched.

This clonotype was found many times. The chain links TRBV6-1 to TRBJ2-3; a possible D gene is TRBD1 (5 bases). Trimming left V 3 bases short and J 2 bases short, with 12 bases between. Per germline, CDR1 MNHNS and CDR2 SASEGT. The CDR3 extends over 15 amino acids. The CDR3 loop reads CASSDWGLITDTQYF. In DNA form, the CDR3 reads TGTGCCAGCAGTGATTGGGGCCTCATCACAGATACGCAGTATTTT.

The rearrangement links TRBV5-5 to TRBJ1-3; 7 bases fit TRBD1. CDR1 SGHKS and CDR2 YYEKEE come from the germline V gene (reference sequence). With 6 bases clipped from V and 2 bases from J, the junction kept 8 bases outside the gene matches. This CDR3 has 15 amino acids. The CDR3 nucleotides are TGTGCCAGCAAGCTTGGACAGGCCCCTGGAAACACCATATATTTT. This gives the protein CASKLGQAPGNTIYF.

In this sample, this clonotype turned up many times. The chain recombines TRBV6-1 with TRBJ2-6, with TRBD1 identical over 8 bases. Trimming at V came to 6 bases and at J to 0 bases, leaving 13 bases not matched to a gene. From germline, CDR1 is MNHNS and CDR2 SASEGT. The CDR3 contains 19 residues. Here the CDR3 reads CASSPWTGQGVSGANVLTF. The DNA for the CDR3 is TGTGCCAGCAGCCCTTGGACAGGGCAGGGCGTCTCTGGGGCCAACGTCCTGACTTTC.

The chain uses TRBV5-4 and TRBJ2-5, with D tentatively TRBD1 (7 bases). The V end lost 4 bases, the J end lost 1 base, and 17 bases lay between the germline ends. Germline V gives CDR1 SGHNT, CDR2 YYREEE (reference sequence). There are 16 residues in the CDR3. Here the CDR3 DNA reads TGTGCCAGCAGCGGGGGCGGGACAGCCTTCCAAGAGACCCAGTACTTC. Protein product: CASSGGGTAFQETQYF. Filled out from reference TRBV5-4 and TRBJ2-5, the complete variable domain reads ETGVTQSPTHLIKTRGQQVTLRCSSQSGHNTVSWYQQALGQGPQFIFQYYREEENGRGNFPPRFSGLQFPNYSSELNVNALELDDSALYLCASSGGGTAFQETQYFGPGTRLLVL.

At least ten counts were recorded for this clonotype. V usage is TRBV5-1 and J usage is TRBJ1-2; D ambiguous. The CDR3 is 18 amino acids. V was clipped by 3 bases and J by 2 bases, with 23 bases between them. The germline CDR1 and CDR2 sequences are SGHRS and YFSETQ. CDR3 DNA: TGCGCCAGCAGCTCGGGCCTCCGAGCGGCGGTCTTGAACTATGGCTACACCTTC. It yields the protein CASSSGLRAAVLNYGYTF.

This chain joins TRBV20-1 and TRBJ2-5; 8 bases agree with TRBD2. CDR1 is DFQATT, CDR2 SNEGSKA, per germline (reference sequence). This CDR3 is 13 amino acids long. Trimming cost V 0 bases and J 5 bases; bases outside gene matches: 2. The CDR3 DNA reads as TGCAGTGCTAGAGACGGGGGGGCCGAGACCCAGTACTTC. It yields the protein CSARDGGAETQYF.

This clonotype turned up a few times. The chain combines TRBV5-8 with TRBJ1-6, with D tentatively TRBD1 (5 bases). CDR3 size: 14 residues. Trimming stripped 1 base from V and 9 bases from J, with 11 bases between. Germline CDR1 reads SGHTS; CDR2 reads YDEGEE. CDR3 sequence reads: CASSLKGSVSPLHF. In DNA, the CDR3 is TGTGCCAGCAGCTTGAAGGGGAGTGTTTCACCCCTCCACTTT.

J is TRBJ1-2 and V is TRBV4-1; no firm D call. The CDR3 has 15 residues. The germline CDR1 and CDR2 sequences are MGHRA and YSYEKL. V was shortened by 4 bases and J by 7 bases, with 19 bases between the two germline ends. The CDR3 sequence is CASSLSAAQFSGYTF. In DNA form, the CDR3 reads TGCGCCAGCAGCCTCTCGGCAGCCCAATTTTCTGGCTACACCTTC.

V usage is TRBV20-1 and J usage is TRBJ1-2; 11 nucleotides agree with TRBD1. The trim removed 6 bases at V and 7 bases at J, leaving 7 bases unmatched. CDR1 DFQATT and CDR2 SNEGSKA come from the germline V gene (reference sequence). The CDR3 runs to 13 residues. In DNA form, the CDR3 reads TGCAGTGCCACGGGACAGGGGGATTGTGGCTACACCTTC. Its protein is CSATGQGDCGYTF.

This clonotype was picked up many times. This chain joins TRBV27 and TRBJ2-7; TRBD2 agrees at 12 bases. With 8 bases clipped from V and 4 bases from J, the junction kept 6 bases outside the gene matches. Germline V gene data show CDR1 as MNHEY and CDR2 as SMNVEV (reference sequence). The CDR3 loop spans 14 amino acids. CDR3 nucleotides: TGTGCCAGCGCCTCGGGACTAGCGGGTTACGAGCAGTACTTC. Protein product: CASASGLAGYEQYF.

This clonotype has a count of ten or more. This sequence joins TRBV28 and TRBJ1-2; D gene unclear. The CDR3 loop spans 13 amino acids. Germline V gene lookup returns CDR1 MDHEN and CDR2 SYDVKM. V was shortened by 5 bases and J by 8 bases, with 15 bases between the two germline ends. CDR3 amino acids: CASSRTWTLGYTF. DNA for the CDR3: TGTGCCAGCAGTCGCACTTGGACGCTCGGCTACACCTTC.

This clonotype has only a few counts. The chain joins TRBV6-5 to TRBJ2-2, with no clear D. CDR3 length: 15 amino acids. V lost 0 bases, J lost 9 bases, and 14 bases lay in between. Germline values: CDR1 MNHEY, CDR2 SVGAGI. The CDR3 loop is CASSYSKRSVRELFF. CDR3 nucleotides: TGTGCCAGCAGTTACTCCAAGAGAAGTGTCCGGGAGCTGTTTTTT.

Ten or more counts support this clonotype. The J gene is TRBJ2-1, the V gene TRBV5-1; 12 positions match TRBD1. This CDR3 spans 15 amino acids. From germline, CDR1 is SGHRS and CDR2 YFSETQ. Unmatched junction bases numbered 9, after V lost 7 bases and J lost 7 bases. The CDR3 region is CASRIGTGGLNEQFF. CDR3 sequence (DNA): TGCGCCAGCCGCATCGGGACAGGGGGCCTAAATGAGCAGTTCTTC.

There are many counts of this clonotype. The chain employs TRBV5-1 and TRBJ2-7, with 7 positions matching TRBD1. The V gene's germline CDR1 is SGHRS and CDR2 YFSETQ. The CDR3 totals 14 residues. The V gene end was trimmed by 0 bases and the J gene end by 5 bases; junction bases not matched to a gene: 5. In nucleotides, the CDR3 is TGCGCCAGCAGCTTGGGACAGGGAACCAACGAGCAGTACTTC. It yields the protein CASSLGQGTNEQYF.

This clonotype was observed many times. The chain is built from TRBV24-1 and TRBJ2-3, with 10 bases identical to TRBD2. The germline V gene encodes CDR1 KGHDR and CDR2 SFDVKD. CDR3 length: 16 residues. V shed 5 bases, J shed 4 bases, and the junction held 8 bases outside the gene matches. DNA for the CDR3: TGTGCCACCAGTGTGGCAACTAGCGGGACGGCAGATACGCAGTATTTT. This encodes CATSVATSGTADTQYF.

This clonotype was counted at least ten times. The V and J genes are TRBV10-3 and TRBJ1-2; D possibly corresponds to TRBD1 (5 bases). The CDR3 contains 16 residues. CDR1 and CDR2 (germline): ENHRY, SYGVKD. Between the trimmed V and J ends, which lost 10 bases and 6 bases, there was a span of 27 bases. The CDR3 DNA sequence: TGTGCCACCGGGACCATCTCTTCCGGAGGAGGGAATGGCTACACCTTC. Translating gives CATGTISSGGGNGYTF.

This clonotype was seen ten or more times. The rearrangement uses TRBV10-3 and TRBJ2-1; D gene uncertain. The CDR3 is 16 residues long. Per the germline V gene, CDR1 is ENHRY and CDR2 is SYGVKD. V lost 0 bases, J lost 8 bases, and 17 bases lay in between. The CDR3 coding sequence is TGTGCCATCAGTGAGTCAGGACCGCGAGTCGGCGATGAGCAGTTCTTC. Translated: CAISESGPRVGDEQFF.

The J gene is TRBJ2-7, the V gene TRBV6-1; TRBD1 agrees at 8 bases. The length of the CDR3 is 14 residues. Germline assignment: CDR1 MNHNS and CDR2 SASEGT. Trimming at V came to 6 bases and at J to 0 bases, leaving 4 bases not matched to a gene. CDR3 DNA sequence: TGTGCCAGCAGGCCGGGACAGGCCTCCTACGAGCAGTACTTC. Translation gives CASRPGQASYEQYF.

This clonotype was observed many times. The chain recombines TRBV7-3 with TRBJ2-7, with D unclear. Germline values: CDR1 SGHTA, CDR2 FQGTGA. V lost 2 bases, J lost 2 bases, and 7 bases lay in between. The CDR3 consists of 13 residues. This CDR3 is CASSLSSTYEQYF. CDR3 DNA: TGTGCCAGCAGCTTATCCTCAACCTACGAGCAGTACTTC.

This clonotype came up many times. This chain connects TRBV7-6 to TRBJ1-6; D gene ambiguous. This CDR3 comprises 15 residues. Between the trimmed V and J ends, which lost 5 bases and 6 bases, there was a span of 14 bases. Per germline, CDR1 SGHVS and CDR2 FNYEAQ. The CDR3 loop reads CASSPTFEVNSPLHF. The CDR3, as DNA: TGTGCCAGCAGCCCGACATTCGAAGTTAATTCACCCCTCCACTTT.

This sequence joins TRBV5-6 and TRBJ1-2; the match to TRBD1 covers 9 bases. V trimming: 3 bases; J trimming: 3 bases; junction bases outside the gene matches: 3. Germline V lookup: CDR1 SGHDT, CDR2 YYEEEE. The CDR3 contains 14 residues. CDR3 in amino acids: CASSSGQGHYGYTF. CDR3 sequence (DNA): TGTGCCAGCAGCTCAGGACAGGGGCACTATGGCTACACCTTC.